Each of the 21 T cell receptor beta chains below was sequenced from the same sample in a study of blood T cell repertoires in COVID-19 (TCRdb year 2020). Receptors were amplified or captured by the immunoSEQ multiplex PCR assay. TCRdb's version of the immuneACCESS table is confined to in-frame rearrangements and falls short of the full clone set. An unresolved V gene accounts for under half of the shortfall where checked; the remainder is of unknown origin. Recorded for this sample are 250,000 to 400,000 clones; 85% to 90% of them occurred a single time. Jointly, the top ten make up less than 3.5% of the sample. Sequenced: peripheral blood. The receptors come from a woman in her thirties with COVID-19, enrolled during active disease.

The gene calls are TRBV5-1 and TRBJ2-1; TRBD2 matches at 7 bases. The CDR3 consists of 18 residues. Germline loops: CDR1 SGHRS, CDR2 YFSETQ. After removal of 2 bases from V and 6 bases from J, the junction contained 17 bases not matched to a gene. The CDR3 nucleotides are TGCGCCAGCAGCTTTGAGCCGACCAGAGGGAGGGCCTTCAATGAGCAGTTCTTC. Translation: CASSFEPTRGRAFNEQFF.

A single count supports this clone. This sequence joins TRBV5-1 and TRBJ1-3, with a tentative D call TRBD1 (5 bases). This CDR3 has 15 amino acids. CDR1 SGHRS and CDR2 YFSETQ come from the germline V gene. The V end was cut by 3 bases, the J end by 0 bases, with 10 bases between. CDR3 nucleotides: TGCGCCAGCAGCTCGGGACTTAGCTCTGGAAACACCATATATTTT. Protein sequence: CASSSGLSSGNTIYF.

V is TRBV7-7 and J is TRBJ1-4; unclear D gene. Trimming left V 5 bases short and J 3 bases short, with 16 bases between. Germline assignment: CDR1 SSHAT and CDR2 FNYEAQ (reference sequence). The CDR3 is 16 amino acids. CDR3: CASSAGSRWANEKLFF. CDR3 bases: TGTGCCAGCAGCGCCGGGTCTAGGTGGGCTAATGAAAAACTGTTTTTT.

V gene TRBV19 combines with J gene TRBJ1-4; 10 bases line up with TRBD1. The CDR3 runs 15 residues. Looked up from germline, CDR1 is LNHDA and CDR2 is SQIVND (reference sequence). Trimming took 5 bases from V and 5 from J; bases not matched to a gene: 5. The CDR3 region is CASSSTGGPNEKLFF. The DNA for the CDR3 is TGTGCCAGTAGTTCGACAGGGGGCCCGAATGAAAAACTGTTTTTT.

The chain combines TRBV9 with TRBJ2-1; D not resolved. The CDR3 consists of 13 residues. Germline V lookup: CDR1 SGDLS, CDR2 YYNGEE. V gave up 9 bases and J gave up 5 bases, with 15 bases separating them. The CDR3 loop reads CATSVGPNNEQFF. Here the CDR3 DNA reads TGTGCCACCTCCGTGGGCCCTAACAATGAGCAGTTCTTC.

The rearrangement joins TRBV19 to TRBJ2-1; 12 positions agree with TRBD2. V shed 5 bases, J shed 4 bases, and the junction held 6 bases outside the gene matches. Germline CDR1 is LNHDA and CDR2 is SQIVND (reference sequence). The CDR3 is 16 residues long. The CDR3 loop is CASSSLAGGVYNEQFF. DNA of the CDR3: TGTGCCAGTAGTTCCCTAGCGGGAGGGGTTTACAATGAGCAGTTCTTC.

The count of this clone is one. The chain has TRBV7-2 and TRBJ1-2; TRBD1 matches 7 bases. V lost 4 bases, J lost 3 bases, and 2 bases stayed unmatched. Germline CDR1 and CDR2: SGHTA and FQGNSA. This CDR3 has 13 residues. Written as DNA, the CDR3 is TGTGCCAGCAGCTCGGGACAGTACTATGGCTACACCTTC. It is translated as CASSSGQYYGYTF.

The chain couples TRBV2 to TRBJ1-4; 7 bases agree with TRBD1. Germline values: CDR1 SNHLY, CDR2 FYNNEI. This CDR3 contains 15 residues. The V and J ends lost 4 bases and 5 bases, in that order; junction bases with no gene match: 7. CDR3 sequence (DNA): TGTGCCAGCAGTGGAAGGGACAGCCCAAATGAAAAACTGTTTTTT. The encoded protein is CASSGRDSPNEKLFF.

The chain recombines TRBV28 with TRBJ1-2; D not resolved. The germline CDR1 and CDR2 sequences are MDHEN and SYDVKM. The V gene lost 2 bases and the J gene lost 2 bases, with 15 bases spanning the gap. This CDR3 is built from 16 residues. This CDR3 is CASSLDAAGFNYGYTF. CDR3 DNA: TGTGCCAGCAGTTTAGATGCGGCCGGGTTCAACTATGGCTACACCTTC.

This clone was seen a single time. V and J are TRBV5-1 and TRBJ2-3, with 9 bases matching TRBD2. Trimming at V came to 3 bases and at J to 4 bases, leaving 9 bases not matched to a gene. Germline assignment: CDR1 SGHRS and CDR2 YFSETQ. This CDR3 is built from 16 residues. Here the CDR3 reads CASSSGISGRADTQYF. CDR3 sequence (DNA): TGCGCCAGCAGCTCTGGAATTAGCGGGAGAGCAGATACGCAGTATTTT.

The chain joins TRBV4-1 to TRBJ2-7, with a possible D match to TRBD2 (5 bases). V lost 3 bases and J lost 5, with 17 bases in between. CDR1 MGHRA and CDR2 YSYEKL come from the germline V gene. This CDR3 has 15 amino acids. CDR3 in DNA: TGCGCCAGCAGCCAGAGTTCTACTTACGGGGACGAGCAGTACTTC. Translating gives CASSQSSTYGDEQYF.

The CDR3 nucleotides read TGTGCCAGCAGTCCAGGGATTAACTATGGCTACACCTTC. Translating it yields CASSPGINYGYTF. The V and J genes are TRBV27 and TRBJ1-2; D may be TRBD1 (5 bases). Trimming stripped 5 bases from V and 1 base from J, with 8 bases between. This CDR3 is built from 13 residues. Germline V lookup: CDR1 MNHEY, CDR2 SMNVEV (reference sequence).

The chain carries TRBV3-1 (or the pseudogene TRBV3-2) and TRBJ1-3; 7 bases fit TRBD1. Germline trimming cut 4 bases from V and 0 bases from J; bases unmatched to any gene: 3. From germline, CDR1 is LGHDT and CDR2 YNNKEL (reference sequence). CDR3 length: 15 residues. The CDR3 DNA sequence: TGTGCCAGCAGCCCGACAGGGCACTCTGGAAACACCATATATTTT. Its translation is CASSPTGHSGNTIYF.

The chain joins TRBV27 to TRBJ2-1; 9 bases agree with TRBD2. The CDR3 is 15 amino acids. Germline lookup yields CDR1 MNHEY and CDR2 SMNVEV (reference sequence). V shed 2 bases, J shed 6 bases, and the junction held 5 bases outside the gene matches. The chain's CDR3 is CASSLAGGLRNEQFF. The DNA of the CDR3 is TGTGCCAGCAGTTTAGCGGGAGGGTTACGCAATGAGCAGTTCTTC.

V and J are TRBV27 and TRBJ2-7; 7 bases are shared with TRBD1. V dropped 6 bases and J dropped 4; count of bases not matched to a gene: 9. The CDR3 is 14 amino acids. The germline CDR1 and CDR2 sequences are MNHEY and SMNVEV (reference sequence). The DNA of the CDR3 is TGTGCCAGCAGAGAACTAGACAGGGATTACGAGCAGTACTTC. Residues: CASRELDRDYEQYF.

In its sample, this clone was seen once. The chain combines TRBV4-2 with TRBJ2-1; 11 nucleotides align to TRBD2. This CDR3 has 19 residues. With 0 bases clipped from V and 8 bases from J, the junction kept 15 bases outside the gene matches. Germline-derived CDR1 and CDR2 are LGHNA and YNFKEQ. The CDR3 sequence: CASSQDSGTSGLGSHEQFF. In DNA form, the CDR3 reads TGTGCCAGCAGCCAAGATTCCGGGACTAGCGGACTCGGGTCACATGAGCAGTTCTTC.

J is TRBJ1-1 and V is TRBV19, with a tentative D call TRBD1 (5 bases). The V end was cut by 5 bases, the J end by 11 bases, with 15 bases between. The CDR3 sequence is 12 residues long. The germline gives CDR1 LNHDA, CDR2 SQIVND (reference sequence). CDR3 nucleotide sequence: TGTGCCAGTAGTGGGGGAGGAGAGGAGGCTTTCTTT. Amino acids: CASSGGGEEAFF.

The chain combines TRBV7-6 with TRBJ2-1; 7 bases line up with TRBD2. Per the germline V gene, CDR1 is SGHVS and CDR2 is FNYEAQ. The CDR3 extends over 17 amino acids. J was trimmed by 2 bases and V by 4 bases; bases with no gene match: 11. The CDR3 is CASSSLAREATYNEQFF. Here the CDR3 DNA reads TGTGCCAGCAGCTCACTTGCCCGGGAGGCAACCTACAATGAGCAGTTCTTC.

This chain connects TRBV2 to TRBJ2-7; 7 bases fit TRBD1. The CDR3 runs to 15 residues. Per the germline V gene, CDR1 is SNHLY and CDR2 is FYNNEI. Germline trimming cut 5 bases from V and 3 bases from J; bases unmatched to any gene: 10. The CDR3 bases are TGTGCCAGCAGTACCCCAGAACGGGACAGCTACGAGCAGTACTTC. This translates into CASSTPERDSYEQYF.

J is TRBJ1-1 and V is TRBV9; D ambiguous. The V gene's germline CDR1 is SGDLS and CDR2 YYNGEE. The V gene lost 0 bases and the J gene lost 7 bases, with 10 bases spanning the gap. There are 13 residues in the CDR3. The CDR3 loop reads CASSVVNRDEAFF. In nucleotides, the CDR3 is TGTGCCAGCAGCGTAGTGAACAGAGATGAAGCTTTCTTT. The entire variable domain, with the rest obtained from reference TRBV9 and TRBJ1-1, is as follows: DSGVTQTPKHLITATGQRVTLRCSPRSGDLSVYWYQQSLDQGLQFLIQYYNGEERAKGNILERFSAQQFPDLHSELNLSSLELGDSALYFCASSVVNRDEAFFGQGTRLTVV.

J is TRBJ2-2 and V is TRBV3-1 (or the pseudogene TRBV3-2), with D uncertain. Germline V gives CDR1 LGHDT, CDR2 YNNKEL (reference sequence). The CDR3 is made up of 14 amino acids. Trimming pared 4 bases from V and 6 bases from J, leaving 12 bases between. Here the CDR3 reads CASSLNSGAGELFF. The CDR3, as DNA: TGTGCCAGCAGCCTAAACAGTGGCGCCGGGGAGCTGTTTTTT.